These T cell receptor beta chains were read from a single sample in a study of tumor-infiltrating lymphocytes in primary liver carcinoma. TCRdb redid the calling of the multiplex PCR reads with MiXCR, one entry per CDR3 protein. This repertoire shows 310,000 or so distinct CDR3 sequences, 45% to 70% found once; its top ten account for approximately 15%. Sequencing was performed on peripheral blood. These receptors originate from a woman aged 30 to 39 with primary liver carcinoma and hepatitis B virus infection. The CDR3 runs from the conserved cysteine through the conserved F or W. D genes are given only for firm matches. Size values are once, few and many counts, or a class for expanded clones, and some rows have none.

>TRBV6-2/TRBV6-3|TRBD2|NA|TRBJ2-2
CVSSGLAGTGELFF
TGTGTCAGCAGCGGACTAGCGGGAACCGGGGAGCTGTTTTTT
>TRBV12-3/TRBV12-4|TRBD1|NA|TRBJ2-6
CASSLSGGASGANVLTF
TGTGCCAGCAGTTTATCAGGGGGCGCATCTGGGGCCAACGTCCTGACTTTC
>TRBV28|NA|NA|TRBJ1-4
CASKGPLYLNEKLSF
TGTGCCAGCAAGGGTCCGCTATACCTTAATGAAAAACTGTCTTTT
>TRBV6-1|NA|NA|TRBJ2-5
CASRDTGRGTQYF
TGTGCCAGCAGAGATACAGGGCGAGGAACCCAGTACTTC
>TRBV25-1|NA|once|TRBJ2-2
CASINSDTGELFF
TGTGCCAGCATAAACAGCGACACCGGGGAGCTGTTTTTT
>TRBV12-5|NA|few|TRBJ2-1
CASGLKTAAKHNEQFF
TGTGCTAGTGGTTTAAAAACAGCGGCCAAGCACAATGAGCAGTTCTTC
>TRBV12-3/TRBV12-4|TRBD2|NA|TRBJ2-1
CASSPGTSKEQFF
TGTGCCAGCAGTCCTGGGACTAGCAAAGAGCAGTTCTTC
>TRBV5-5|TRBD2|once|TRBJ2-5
CDSSLRNSGSGETQYF
TGTGACAGCAGCTTGCGAAATAGCGGGAGCGGGGAGACCCAGTACTTC
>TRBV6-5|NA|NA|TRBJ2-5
CTSSYTPRLGRSQETQYF
TGTACCAGCAGTTATACGCCCCGACTCGGACGGTCCCAAGAGACCCAGTACTTC
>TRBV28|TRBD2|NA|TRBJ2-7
CASSFLTSGSLEQYF
TGTGCCAGCAGTTTTTTGACCAGCGGGAGCCTAGAGCAGTACTTC
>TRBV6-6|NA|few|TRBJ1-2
CASRATGLQYGYTF
TGTGCCAGCAGGGCCACAGGGCTCCAATATGGCTACACCTTC
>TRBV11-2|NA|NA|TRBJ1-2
CVSCLGGSGYTF
TGTGTCAGCTGCTTAGGGGGTTCTGGCTACACCTTC
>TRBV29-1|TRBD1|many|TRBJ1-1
CSVFPDRVNTEAFF
TGCAGCGTTTTCCCGGACAGGGTGAACACTGAAGCTTTCTTT
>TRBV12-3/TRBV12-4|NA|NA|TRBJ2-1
CASSLTGGSYNEQFF
TGTGCCAGCAGTTTGACTGGGGGCTCCTACAATGAGCAGTTCTTC
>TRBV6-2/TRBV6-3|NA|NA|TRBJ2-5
CTSSYGGGIQETQCF
TGTACCAGCAGTTACGGAGGCGGGATACAAGAGACCCAGTGCTTC
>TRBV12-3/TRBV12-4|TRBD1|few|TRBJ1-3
CASRPLGQGKGTIYF
TGTGCCAGCCGACCTTTAGGACAGGGGAAGGGCACCATATATTTT
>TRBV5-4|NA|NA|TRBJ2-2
CASSRFAGSVTGELFF
TGTGCCAGCAGCCGTTTTGCGGGGAGTGTCACCGGGGAGCTGTTTTTT
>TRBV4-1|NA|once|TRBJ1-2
CTSSQSIRTVYYGYTF
TGCACCAGCAGCCAATCGATCCGAACGGTTTACTATGGCTACACCTTC
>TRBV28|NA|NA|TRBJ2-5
CASIGMETQYF
TGTGCCAGCATCGGGATGGAGACACAGTACTTC
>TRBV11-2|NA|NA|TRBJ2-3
CASSLGRRLGDAQYF
TGTGCCAGCAGCTTAGGCAGGAGACTCGGGGATGCGCAGTATTTT
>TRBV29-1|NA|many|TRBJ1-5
CSATVGANQPQHF
TGCAGCGCCACCGTAGGGGCCAATCAGCCCCAGCATTTT
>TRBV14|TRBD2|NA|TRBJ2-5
CATSLGGRAQETQYF
TGTGCCACCAGCCTCGGCGGGAGGGCCCAAGAGACCCAGTACTTC
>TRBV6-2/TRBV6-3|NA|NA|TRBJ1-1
CAIRRGTEASF
TGTGCCATTCGGCGGGGTACTGAAGCTTCCTTT
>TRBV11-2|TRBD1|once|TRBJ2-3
CASSQGGRKGTADTQYF
TGCGCCAGCAGCCAAGGGGGTCGGAAGGGGACAGCAGATACGCAGTATTTT
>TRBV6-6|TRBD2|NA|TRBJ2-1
CASTPRQRETNEQFF
TGTGCCAGCACCCCCCGTCAGCGGGAGACAAATGAGCAGTTCTTC
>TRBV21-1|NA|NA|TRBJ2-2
CASSKLVAARTGKLFF
TGTGCCAGCAGCAAACTCGTAGCGGCCAGGACCGGGAAGCTGTTTTTT
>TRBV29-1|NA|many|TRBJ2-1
CSVEDPMANSVSYNEQFF
TGCAGCGTTGAAGACCCAATGGCCAATAGCGTCTCCTACAATGAGCAGTTCTTC
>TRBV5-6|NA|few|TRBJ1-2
CASSSSGHYYGYTF
TGTGCCAGCAGCTCCTCGGGACATTACTATGGCTACACCTTC